One sample yielded the 30 T cell receptor beta chains listed below, sequenced in a study of Tregs in tolerant kidney transplant recipients. Data came from immunoSEQ multiplex PCR; TCRdb stores just in-frame clones and leaves some out. The table includes over 50,000 clones, approximately 83% detected once. The sequenced sample was Tregs from blood, obtained before the transplant. The receptors were gathered from a human donor who received a combined kidney and bone marrow transplant.

This clone appeared once. The chain combines TRBV5-1 with TRBJ2-5, with unresolved D. V was shortened by 1 base and J by 5 bases, with 15 bases between the two germline ends. This CDR3 is 15 amino acids long. The V gene's germline CDR1 is SGHRS and CDR2 YFSETQ. CDR3 sequence (DNA): TGCGCCAGCAGCTTGTCGGCAGCACCTGGGGAGACCCAGTACTTC. Protein product: CASSLSAAPGETQYF.

The chain is built from TRBV5-4 and TRBJ2-1, with a possible D match to TRBD2 (5 bases). Per the germline V gene, CDR1 is SGHNT and CDR2 is YYREEE (reference sequence). V lost 5 bases to trimming and J lost 4 bases, with 16 bases between them. The CDR3 is 15 amino acids. CDR3 nucleotide sequence: TGTGCCAGCAGATACGGGAACGCCCATTACAATGAGCAGTTCTTC. This gives the protein CASRYGNAHYNEQFF.

The J gene is TRBJ1-6, the V gene TRBV5-4; D might be TRBD1 (6 bases). V was pared by 2 bases and J by 10 bases, with 13 bases between. CDR3 length: 14 amino acids. CDR1 is SGHNT, CDR2 YYREEE, per germline (reference sequence). Written as DNA, the CDR3 is TGTGCCAGCAGCTTAGGGGGATTACTCTCACCCCTCCACTTT. This encodes CASSLGGLLSPLHF.

V usage is TRBV5-1 and J usage is TRBJ2-5, with a weak D call TRBD1 (6 bases). CDR1 and CDR2 from the germline V gene are SGHRS and YFSETQ. V gave up 0 bases and J gave up 7 bases, with 10 bases separating them. The CDR3 totals 13 residues. CDR3 nucleotides: TGCGCCAGCAGCTTGGAGGGGGACCCGACCCAGTACTTC. Translated: CASSLEGDPTQYF.

The rearrangement links TRBV6-6 to TRBJ2-2, with 7 bases lining up with TRBD1. Germline V gives CDR1 MNHNY, CDR2 SVGAGI (reference sequence). V gave up 6 bases and J gave up 6 bases; unmatched junction bases: 7. The CDR3 is 14 residues long. Here the CDR3 reads CASRKGALPGELFF. The DNA for the CDR3 is TGTGCCAGCAGGAAGGGGGCGCTTCCCGGGGAGCTGTTTTTT.

The chain recombines TRBV7-2 with TRBJ2-3; the D gene is possibly TRBD2 (6 bases). Trimming stripped 5 bases from V and 1 base from J, with 10 bases between. The CDR3 has 14 amino acids. Germline assignment: CDR1 SGHTA and CDR2 FQGNSA. The CDR3, as DNA: TGTGCCAGCAGCCCTTGGGGGGGCACAGATACGCAGTATTTT. Protein sequence: CASSPWGGTDTQYF.

The rearrangement links TRBV6-1 to TRBJ2-4; D is perhaps TRBD1 or TRBD2 (5 bases each). Trimming pared 4 bases from V and 7 bases from J, leaving 17 bases between. Germline CDR1 is MNHNS and CDR2 is SASEGT. The CDR3 spans 15 residues. This CDR3 reads CASSGVTGTVNIQYF. The DNA of the CDR3 is TGTGCCAGCAGTGGGGTTACCGGGACGGTGAACATTCAGTACTTC.

DNA of the CDR3: TGTGCCAGCAGCTTGTATTCAGGGAATGAAGCTTTCTTT. Residues: CASSLYSGNEAFF. This chain links TRBV5-5 with TRBJ1-1, with D maybe TRBD1 (5 bases). With 1 base removed from V and 7 bases from J, the gap between germline ends came to 11 bases. CDR3 length equals 13 residues. The germline CDR1 and CDR2 sequences are SGHKS and YYEKEE (reference sequence).

The rearrangement links TRBV5-1 to TRBJ2-7; D is possibly TRBD1 or TRBD2 (5 bases each). The CDR3 runs 13 residues. V lost 4 bases and J 3 bases, leaving 11 bases between the germline ends. The germline V gene encodes CDR1 SGHRS and CDR2 YFSETQ. The CDR3 spells CASSPGRNYEQYF. DNA of the CDR3: TGCGCCAGCAGCCCGGGACGGAACTACGAGCAGTACTTC.

V gene TRBV5-6 combines with J gene TRBJ1-2, with D maybe TRBD1 (5 bases). The CDR3 runs to 14 residues. CDR1 is SGHDT, CDR2 YYEEEE, per germline. V shed 2 bases and J shed 2 bases, with 10 bases lying between them. The CDR3 spells CASSFGARNYGYTF. The DNA for the CDR3 is TGTGCCAGCAGCTTTGGGGCCAGGAACTATGGCTACACCTTC.

CDR3 nucleotide sequence: TGTGCCAGCAGGGGGGGAGCCTTGAACACTGAAGCTTTCTTT. This encodes CASRGGALNTEAFF. This chain links TRBV6-5 with TRBJ1-1; possible D gene TRBD1, 5 bases. Germline CDR1 reads MNHEY; CDR2 reads SVGAGI. The CDR3 runs to 14 residues. Trimming removed 6 bases at V and 0 bases at J, with 11 bases between.

This chain uses TRBV2 with TRBJ2-1; no reliable D call. The CDR3 runs 11 residues. CDR1 is SNHLY, CDR2 FYNNEI, per germline. Trimming stripped 4 bases from V and 8 bases from J, with 6 bases between. CDR3 region: CASSATDEQFF. In DNA, the CDR3 is TGTGCCAGCAGTGCTACGGATGAGCAGTTCTTC.

V and J are TRBV28 and TRBJ2-1; TRBD2 matches at 8 bases. The CDR3 extends over 14 amino acids. Germline V lookup: CDR1 MDHEN, CDR2 SYDVKM. The V segment lost 3 bases and the J segment 7 bases; nucleotides outside the gene matches: 5. The CDR3: CASSFPPGGNEQFF. The CDR3 nucleotides are TGTGCCAGCAGTTTCCCCCCGGGGGGGAATGAGCAGTTCTTC.

A remark on this clone: At the DNA level, this CDR3 is encoded by other sequences in the same sample as well. The chain carries TRBV19 and TRBJ1-2; the D is unclear. Per the germline V gene, CDR1 is LNHDA and CDR2 is SQIVND (reference sequence). The CDR3 loop spans 13 amino acids. Trimming cost V 6 bases and J 3 bases, with 11 bases left between them. This CDR3 reads CASSLTTDYGYTF. CDR3 DNA: TGTGCCAGTAGCTTGACGACGGACTATGGCTACACCTTC.

This clone came up a few times. A read error may account for a junction end that differs from germline. V usage is TRBV5-6 and J usage is TRBJ2-5; perhaps TRBD2 as D (6 bases). CDR1 SGHDT and CDR2 YYEEEE come from the germline V gene. The CDR3 consists of 15 residues. The CDR3 DNA reads as TGTGCCCGCAGCTGGGGGACGGGGCGGGGAGAGACCCAGTACTTC. Protein product: CARSWGTGRGETQYF.

The rearrangement joins TRBV7-2 to TRBJ2-7; perhaps D is TRBD1 or TRBD2 (6 bases each). The CDR3 totals 15 residues. Germline V gene sequence: CDR1 SGHTA, CDR2 FQGNSA. V lost 4 bases and J lost 4, with 17 bases in between. CDR3 nucleotides: TGTGCCAGCAGCTACGGGGGCGCGGTTAGTTACGAGCAGTACTTC. As protein: CASSYGGAVSYEQYF.

The chain carries TRBV6-5 and TRBJ2-3; D perhaps matches TRBD2 (6 bases). V dropped 10 bases and J dropped 3 bases, with 20 bases sitting between them. There are 15 residues in the CDR3. Germline V CDR1 and CDR2: MNHEY, SVGAGI. The DNA of the CDR3 is TGTGCCACCAAGGCGGGATTAGTAGGGACAGATACGCAGTATTTT. Amino acids: CATKAGLVGTDTQYF.

The chain employs TRBV5-4 and TRBJ1-2; 10 positions match TRBD1. Germline CDR1 SGHNT, CDR2 YYREEE (reference sequence). This CDR3 spans 14 amino acids. Losses at the gene ends were 4 bases for V and 8 bases for J; bases not matched to a gene: 8. The CDR3 region has the DNA TGTGCCAGCAGCCATCCGACAGGGGGCAGGGGCTACACCTTC. Residues: CASSHPTGGRGYTF. The full variable domain, completed using reference TRBV5-4 and TRBJ1-2, is ETGVTQSPTHLIKTRGQQVTLRCSSQSGHNTVSWYQQALGQGPQFIFQYYREEENGRGNFPPRFSGLQFPNYSSELNVNALELDDSALYLCASSHPTGGRGYTFGSGTRLTVV.

The rearrangement uses TRBV6-6 and TRBJ2-7; D gene unclear. Germline V gives CDR1 MNHNY, CDR2 SVGAGI (reference sequence). Trimming removed 11 bases at V and 3 bases at J, with 20 bases between. The CDR3 runs 14 residues. The CDR3, as DNA: TGTGCCGTCAAGTCGACCCCGCCCCTCTACGAGCAGTACTTC. As protein: CAVKSTPPLYEQYF.

The chain employs TRBV11-2 and TRBJ1-6; 8 bases align to TRBD1. The germline V gene encodes CDR1 SGHAT and CDR2 FQNNGV. This CDR3 region has 15 residues. Losses at the gene ends were 5 bases for V and 6 bases for J; bases not matched to a gene: 6. The CDR3 region has the DNA TGTGCCAGCAGCCATAGGACAGGGCGTAATTCACCCCTCCACTTT. Encoded protein: CASSHRTGRNSPLHF.

The chain combines TRBV6-1 with TRBJ2-1; 12 bases agree with TRBD2. The germline CDR1 and CDR2 sequences are MNHNS and SASEGT. This CDR3 spans 14 amino acids. V trimming: 9 bases; J trimming: 7 bases; junction bases outside the gene matches: 7. CDR3 region: CASLLAGGWNEQFF. In DNA form, the CDR3 reads TGTGCCAGTTTACTAGCGGGAGGATGGAATGAGCAGTTCTTC.

The chain is built from TRBV5-1 and TRBJ2-5; 11 bases are shared with TRBD2. The J call may be in error: the DNA end matches TRBJ2-7 better. Looked up from germline, CDR1 is SGHRS and CDR2 is YFSETQ. The CDR3 sequence is 15 residues long. The DNA of the CDR3 is TGCGCCAGCAGCTTGGGGGTAGCGGGAGGGTACGAGCAGTACTTC. This translates into CASSLGVAGGYEQYF.

The chain employs TRBV6-5 and TRBJ2-2; D not certain. The CDR3 has 13 residues. Germline-derived CDR1 and CDR2 are MNHEY and SVGAGI. Between the trimmed V and J ends, which lost 6 bases and 3 bases, there was a span of 8 bases. The CDR3 DNA sequence: TGTGCCAGCAGAACCTACTACACCGGGGAGCTGTTTTTT. It specifies CASRTYYTGELFF.

The CDR3 DNA is TGTGCCAGCAGTTTGCGGCCCCCGAAACTAACATCCGAATTATACGAGCAGTACTTC. Protein product: CASSLRPPKLTSELYEQYF. V is TRBV27 and J is TRBJ2-7; D unresolved. The germline V gene encodes CDR1 MNHEY and CDR2 SMNVEV (reference sequence). The CDR3 has 19 amino acids. V lost 3 bases, J lost 4 bases, and 28 bases lay in between.

V and J are TRBV15 and TRBJ2-1; D is ambiguous. The CDR3 length is 13 residues. From germline, CDR1 is LNHNV and CDR2 YYDKDF (reference sequence). V shed 0 bases and J shed 8 bases, with 8 bases lying between them. This CDR3 is CATSRDRVDEQFF. As DNA, the CDR3 is TGTGCCACCAGCAGAGACCGCGTTGATGAGCAGTTCTTC.

The chain is built from TRBV7-9 and TRBJ1-3; 7 positions agree with TRBD1. The CDR3 is 18 residues long. Germline V gene data show CDR1 as SEHNR and CDR2 as FQNEAQ (reference sequence). J lost 2 bases, V lost 3 bases, and 13 bases had no gene match. This CDR3 is CASSFRQGLKSAGNTIYF. The CDR3 DNA is TGTGCCAGCAGCTTCCGACAGGGATTGAAGTCAGCTGGAAACACCATATATTTT.

This chain uses TRBV9 with TRBJ2-7; TRBD1 matches at 8 bases. CDR3 length: 15 residues. Germline CDR1 is SGDLS and CDR2 is YYNGEE. J lost 0 bases, V lost 4 bases, and 6 bases had no gene match. CDR3 bases: TGTGCCAGCAGCCCGACAGGGGAGTACTCCTACGAGCAGTACTTC. Protein: CASSPTGEYSYEQYF.

Of note for this clone: At one of its ends the junction is not consistent with the germline gene, which may arise from a read error. This rearrangement joins TRBV5-6 to TRBJ2-1; 12 nucleotides line up with TRBD2. There are 14 residues in the CDR3. Germline loops: CDR1 SGHDT, CDR2 YYEEEE. As DNA, the CDR3 is TGTGCCAGCAGACATGGACTAGCGGGGAACGCCCCCCTCTTC. Translated, it gives CASRHGLAGNAPLF. Variable domain in full (rest from reference TRBV5-6 and TRBJ2-1): DAGVTQSPTHLIKTRGQQVTLRCSPKSGHDTVSWYQQALGQGPQFIFQYYEEEERQRGNFPDRFSGHQFPNYSSELNVNALLLGDSALYLCASRHGLAGNAPLFGPGTRLTVL.

The chain is built from TRBV28 and TRBJ2-3, with 11 bases fitting TRBD2. This CDR3 is built from 16 residues. Germline V gene lookup returns CDR1 MDHEN and CDR2 SYDVKM. J gave up 3 bases and V 6 bases, and 8 bases lay outside the gene matches. CDR3 sequence reads: CASRFRTSGSTDTQYF. The CDR3 region has the DNA TGTGCCAGCAGATTCAGGACTAGCGGGTCAACAGATACGCAGTATTTT.

This chain uses TRBV9 with TRBJ2-3; the match to TRBD1 covers 9 bases. This CDR3 comprises 15 residues. V lost 4 bases and J lost 2; bases outside the gene matches: 5. CDR1 is SGDLS, CDR2 YYNGEE, per germline. CDR3 sequence (DNA): TGTGCCAGCAGCTCCTGGACAGGGGTCACAGATACGCAGTATTTT. Residues: CASSSWTGVTDTQYF.